This TCR beta chain was retrieved from a study of PD-1 blockade in classical Hodgkin lymphoma. Generated by immunoSEQ multiplex PCR, the TCRdb table keeps only in-frame clones and is missing some. The table includes roughly 10,000 clones, about 68% detected once. Time point defined: cycle 4 day 1 (C4D1), after five to seven weeks of nivolumab. Each patient's relapse followed autologous stem cell transplantation, and brentuximab vedotin exposure varied. Applied to thawed PBMCs, magnetic negative selection was the method used to isolate CD8+ T cells. The clonotype originates from a human donor with classical Hodgkin lymphoma. The sample consisted of CD8+ T cells from blood, taken before the fourth cycle of nivolumab.

For the CDR3, the DNA is TGTGCCAGCAGTGCTTCGGCGGGGCCGACCTACGAGCAGTACTTC. Amino acid sequence: CASSASAGPTYEQYF. This rearrangement joins TRBV2 to TRBJ2-7, with TRBD2 as a possible D gene (6 bases). V lost 4 bases to trimming and J lost 2 bases, with 15 bases between them. The CDR3 spans 15 residues. Germline-derived CDR1 and CDR2 are SNHLY and FYNNEI. The full variable domain, its missing parts supplied by reference TRBV2 and TRBJ2-7, is EPEVTQTPSHQVTQMGQEVILRCVPISNHLYFYWYRQILGQKVEFLVSFYNNEISEKSEIFDDQFSVERPDGSNFTLKIRSTKLEDSAMYFCASSASAGPTYEQYFGPGTRLTVT.